These 13 T cell receptor beta chains were all obtained from the same sample, sequenced in a study of shared clonotypes between healthy human individuals. Here immunoSEQ multiplex PCR was the method, and the copy in TCRdb shows in-frame clones only, minus some. The data show about 2.4 million clones, roughly 93% seen once. Sample: naive CD4+ T cells from PBMCs. Subset noted: CD45RA+ positively selected. These receptors all come from a man aged 18 to 35 in good health. Some clones in this sample may be carry-over from other donors' samples.

This chain links TRBV7-9 with TRBJ2-3, with 12 bases that match TRBD1. The CDR3 extends over 17 amino acids. Per germline, CDR1 SEHNR and CDR2 FQNEAQ (reference sequence). The trim removed 4 bases at V and 2 bases at J, leaving 7 bases unmatched. DNA for the CDR3: TGTGCCAGCAGCTCGGGACAGGGGGCATTTGCCACAGATACGCAGTATTTT. Amino acids: CASSSGQGAFATDTQYF.

The chain couples TRBV5-1 to TRBJ2-5; possibly TRBD1 for D (6 bases). This CDR3 spans 14 amino acids. CDR1 is SGHRS and CDR2 is YFSETQ in the germline V gene. Trimming shortened V by 4 bases and J by 5 bases, and 15 bases separated the two germline ends. The CDR3 DNA follows: TGCGCCAGCAGCCCTGGACAGTTTTGGGAGACCCAGTACTTC. Protein product: CASSPGQFWETQYF. The entire variable domain, with the rest obtained from reference TRBV5-1 and TRBJ2-5, is as follows: KAGVTQTPRYLIKTRGQQVTLSCSPISGHRSVSWYQQTPGQGLQFLFEYFSETQRNKGNFPGRFSGRQFSNSRSEMNVSTLELGDSALYLCASSPGQFWETQYFGPGTRLLVL.

This chain links TRBV29-1 with TRBJ2-2, with 8 bases fitting TRBD1. Looked up from germline, CDR1 is SQVTM and CDR2 is ANQGSEA. CDR3 length: 14 residues. After removal of 6 bases from V and 1 base from J, the junction contained 4 bases not matched to a gene. The CDR3 DNA reads TGCAGCGTCCACGGGACAGGGAACACCGGGGAGCTGTTTTTT. Translating it yields CSVHGTGNTGELFF.

The chain joins TRBV7-3 to TRBJ2-2; 8 bases match TRBD1. CDR1 SGHTA and CDR2 FQGTGA come from the germline V gene. The junction had 10 bases not matched to a gene; V was cut back by 2 bases and J by 5 bases. CDR3 length equals 17 residues. The CDR3 spells CASSLAGGAGGTGELFF. In nucleotides, the CDR3 is TGTGCCAGCAGCTTAGCAGGGGGCGCTGGAGGGACCGGGGAGCTGTTTTTT.

This clone was counted once. This chain links TRBV19 with TRBJ2-3; 11 bases fit TRBD2. The CDR3 runs to 15 residues. Germline V lookup: CDR1 LNHDA, CDR2 SQIVND (reference sequence). J gave up 1 base and V 9 bases, and 6 bases lay outside the gene matches. This chain's CDR3 is CASTELAGGTDTQYF. DNA of the CDR3: TGTGCCAGCACCGAACTAGCGGGAGGCACAGATACGCAGTATTTT.

The rearrangement uses TRBV11-3 and TRBJ2-7; weak D call: TRBD2 (5 bases). V gave up 5 bases and J gave up 6 bases, with 23 bases separating them. This CDR3 region has 16 residues. CDR1 is SGHNT, CDR2 YENEEA, per germline. This CDR3 reads CASSPRATGIFSEQYF. Here the CDR3 DNA reads TGTGCCAGCAGCCCGCGGGCGACTGGGATATTTAGCGAGCAGTACTTC.

This rearrangement joins TRBV11-3 to TRBJ1-1; TRBD1 might be the D (6 bases). V lost 5 bases to trimming and J lost 0 bases, with 22 bases between them. This CDR3 region has 18 residues. CDR1 is SGHNT, CDR2 YENEEA, per germline. This chain's CDR3 is CASSPGHGASSMNTEAFF. In DNA form, the CDR3 reads TGTGCCAGCAGCCCGGGACATGGGGCATCCTCCATGAACACTGAAGCTTTCTTT.

The chain is built from TRBV4-1 and TRBJ2-5; a weak D match, TRBD2 (6 bases). This CDR3 contains 16 residues. Per the germline V gene, CDR1 is MGHRA and CDR2 is YSYEKL. Trimming removed 0 bases from V and 4 bases from J, with 15 bases in between. The CDR3 sequence: CASSQEGLAIGETQYF. CDR3 nucleotides: TGCGCCAGCAGCCAAGAAGGTCTAGCGATTGGAGAGACCCAGTACTTC.

The chain couples TRBV4-1 to TRBJ2-5; D is ambiguous. Judging by the DNA end, TRBJ2-7 fits better; the J call may be wrong. The CDR3 runs to 17 residues. Per the germline V gene, CDR1 is MGHRA and CDR2 is YSYEKL. CDR3 DNA: TGCGCCAGCAGCCAAGTCATACAGACCCAAAAAGCCTACGAGCAGTACTTC. Encoded protein: CASSQVIQTQKAYEQYF.

This clone was found a few times. CDR3 coding DNA: TGCAGCGCCACCCGGGAGGCCTCCGGAGGCTACACCTTC. This sequence encodes CSATREASGGYTF. This chain links TRBV29-1 with TRBJ1-2; D remains unclear. The V and J ends lost 7 bases and 8 bases respectively, with 20 bases between them. Looked up from germline, CDR1 is SQVTM and CDR2 is ANQGSEA. This CDR3 has 13 residues. The full variable domain, rest sourced from reference TRBV29-1 and TRBJ1-2, is SAVISQKPSRDICQRGTSLTIQCQVDSQVTMMFWYRQQPGQSLTLIATANQGSEATYESGFVIDKFPISRPNLTFSTLTVSNMSPEDSSIYLCSATREASGGYTFGSGTRLTVV.

V is TRBV6-5 and J is TRBJ1-3, with D perhaps TRBD1 (5 bases). Germline V CDR1 and CDR2: MNHEY, SVGAGI. There are 15 residues in the CDR3. V lost 2 bases and J 2 bases, leaving 10 bases between the germline ends. In DNA form, the CDR3 reads TGTGCCAGCAGTTACCTCGGGACGGCTGGAAACACCATATATTTT. Protein: CASSYLGTAGNTIYF.

This clone was counted between two and nine times. DNA for the CDR3: TGTGCCAGCAGCCGGACAGCTAGCACAGATACGCAGTATTTT. This encodes CASSRTASTDTQYF. V and J are TRBV7-9 and TRBJ2-3, with D tentatively TRBD1 (6 bases). Per the germline V gene, CDR1 is SEHNR and CDR2 is FQNEAQ (reference sequence). Trimming removed 5 bases from V and 0 bases from J, with 9 bases in between. The CDR3 totals 14 residues.

The J gene is TRBJ1-4, the V gene TRBV4-1; D gene ambiguous. CDR1 is MGHRA and CDR2 is YSYEKL in the germline V gene. This CDR3 has 15 amino acids. Trimming pared 0 bases from V and 4 bases from J, leaving 9 bases between. The CDR3, as DNA: TGCGCCAGCAGCCAAGATGCAGGCTTTAATGAAAAACTGTTTTTT. Encoded protein: CASSQDAGFNEKLFF.